What follows describes a single T cell receptor beta chain. What it binds is unknown. The sample is drawn from a study of cytomegalovirus exposure and HLA in healthy donors. Study summary: According to later analysis, the same platform produced the 90 to 150 validation and 666 first-cohort repertoires. Study-level findings and limits: Reports credit the classifier with highly specific, highly sensitive diagnosis of cytomegalovirus status. Rare sequences made up most TCRs, while some public TCRs were found in many donors.

Germline V gene sequence: CDR1 SNHLY, CDR2 FYNNEI. J lost 7 bases, V lost 9 bases, and 5 bases had no gene match. The CDR3 contains 13 residues. The validation cohort, a group of around 130 subjects, included the donors and was separate from the roughly 670-subject first cohort. TCRdb's table, derived via immunoSEQ multiplex PCR, lists solely in-frame clones and lacks some. The repertoire holds hundreds of thousands of clones, with over 75% as singletons. Sequences were obtained from PBMCs. This receptor was obtained from a woman aged 18-29 years in good health and CMV-seropositive. The V and J genes are TRBV2 and TRBJ2-1, with 11 bases fitting TRBD2. CDR3 coding DNA: TGTGCCAGTACTTGGACTAGCGGGAATGAGCAGTTCTTC. Its translation is CASTWTSGNEQFF.